The 14 T cell receptor beta chains below were found in one sample sequenced in a study of regulatory T cells in long-lasting Graves disease. The time point: newly diagnosed GD, antithyroid drugs for less than 3 months. PBMC-derived RNA was used for the TCR library. To make TCR beta libraries, researchers used iRepertoire HTBI primers and Arm-PCR of CDR3 regions. TCRdb recomputed calls from the multiplex PCR reads with MiXCR, one row per CDR3 protein. The sample contains 440,000 or so distinct CDR3 sequences, about a sixth of which appear only once. These data also featured in a second study, about T cells in Graves' hyperthyroidism and ophthalmopathy.

The sequenced sample was peripheral blood mononuclear cells (PBMCs), obtained at new diagnosis, from a patient treated with antithyroid drugs. The receptors come from a woman in her 30s with Graves disease.

This clonotype showed up just a few times. The chain recombines TRBV7-9 with TRBJ1-5, with TRBD1 as a possible D gene (6 bases). The CDR3 runs 14 residues. The V gene's germline CDR1 is SEHNR and CDR2 FQNEAQ (reference sequence). Trimming pared 3 bases from V and 4 bases from J, leaving 10 bases between. This chain's CDR3 is CASSFGQSNQPQHF. The DNA for the CDR3 is TGTGCCAGCAGCTTCGGACAGTCTAATCAGCCCCAGCATTTT.

This clonotype showed up many times. The V and J genes are TRBV20-1 and TRBJ2-3; D remains ambiguous. The germline V gene encodes CDR1 DFQATT and CDR2 SNEGSKA (reference sequence). V was clipped by 0 bases and J by 0 bases, with 13 bases between them. This CDR3 region has 16 residues. DNA for the CDR3: TGCAGTGCTAGAGAGGCGAGTGTTACTAGCACAGATACGCAGTATTTT. Its protein product is CSAREASVTSTDTQYF.

This clonotype was counted only a few times. The V call is TRBV11-2, the J call TRBJ2-2, with D unresolved. There are 14 residues in the CDR3. V lost 5 bases and J lost 6, with 13 bases in between. Per germline, CDR1 SGHAT and CDR2 FQNNGV. The DNA for the CDR3 is TGTGCCAGCAGCACCCCCCTAGACTCCGGGGAGCTGTTTTTT. As protein: CASSTPLDSGELFF.

J is TRBJ2-2 and V is TRBV5-4; 7 bases match TRBD1. In germline, CDR1 is SGHNT, CDR2 YYREEE (reference sequence). This CDR3 has 16 amino acids. Trimming at V came to 3 bases and at J to 1 base, leaving 6 bases not matched to a gene. The DNA for the CDR3 is TGTGCCAGCAGCTCTTCGACAGGGAGGAACACCGGGGAGCTGTTTTTT. This gives the protein CASSSSTGRNTGELFF.

This clonotype was found many times. The chain combines TRBV12-3 or TRBV12-4 with TRBJ1-1; D gene ambiguous. CDR3 length: 16 residues. V gave up 7 bases and J gave up 2 bases, with 20 bases separating them. CDR3 coding DNA: TGTGCCAGCACCCTGAAGCTAGGAGCCATAAACACTGAAGCTTTCTTT. Translation: CASTLKLGAINTEAFF.

This clonotype was counted a few times. The chain employs TRBV5-1 and TRBJ1-2; a possible D gene is TRBD1 (5 bases). The V end lost 0 bases, the J end lost 4 bases, and 10 bases lay between the germline ends. The CDR3 length is 14 residues. The V gene's germline CDR1 is SGHRS and CDR2 YFSETQ. The CDR3 nucleotides are TGCGCCAGCAGCTTGGCCGTTGGGGGCTATGGCTACACCTTC. This gives the protein CASSLAVGGYGYTF.

This clonotype was counted ten times or more. The chain links TRBV7-6 to TRBJ1-2; no firm D call. Germline V gene sequence: CDR1 SGHVS, CDR2 FNYEAQ. Trimming took off 4 bases at V and 7 bases at J, with 13 bases between the two ends. The CDR3 totals 13 residues. CDR3 sequence (DNA): TGTGCCAGCAGCTCCATCACGGGTGGTGGCTACACCTTC. This sequence encodes CASSSITGGGYTF. The full variable domain, in which reference TRBV7-6 and TRBJ1-2 provide the parts outside the CDR3, is GAGVSQSPRYKVTKRGQDVALRCDPISGHVSLYWYRQALGQGPEFLTYFNYEAQQDKSGLPNDRFSAERPEGSISTLTIQRTEQRDSAMYRCASSSITGGGYTFGSGTRLTVV.

This clonotype was detected many times. The V and J genes are TRBV20-1 and TRBJ2-7, with 7 bases identical to TRBD2. The trim removed 1 base at V and 7 bases at J, leaving 7 bases unmatched. CDR1 and CDR2 (germline): DFQATT, SNEGSKA (reference sequence). The CDR3 length is 13 residues. Here the CDR3 DNA reads TGCAGTGCTAGAGGTCGGGGAGGGGTTGAGCAGTACTTC. Amino acids: CSARGRGGVEQYF.

This chain uses TRBV19 with TRBJ2-1; D tentatively reads TRBD1 or TRBD2 (5 bases each). CDR1 and CDR2 from the germline V gene are LNHDA and SQIVND (reference sequence). CDR3 size: 13 residues. Trimming shortened V by 3 bases and J by 10 bases, and 13 bases separated the two germline ends. This CDR3 is CASSIQGVGEQFF. The CDR3 DNA reads TGTGCCAGTAGTATTCAGGGAGTCGGGGAGCAGTTCTTC.

This clonotype showed up many times. This chain uses TRBV20-1 with TRBJ2-1, with TRBD2 matching 12 bases. Germline CDR1 reads DFQATT; CDR2 reads SNEGSKA (reference sequence). Unmatched junction bases numbered 2, after V lost 5 bases and J lost 6 bases. This CDR3 spans 13 amino acids. The CDR3 spells CSAPSGRANEQFF. CDR3 DNA sequence: TGCAGTGCTCCTAGCGGGAGGGCCAATGAGCAGTTCTTC.

The rearrangement links TRBV5-5 to TRBJ2-2, with 7 nucleotides matching TRBD1. The V gene's germline CDR1 is SGHKS and CDR2 YYEKEE (reference sequence). The CDR3 extends over 17 amino acids. After removal of 3 bases from V and 0 bases from J, the junction contained 8 bases not matched to a gene. CDR3 sequence (DNA): TGTGCCAGCAGCTCCCGACAGGGATCTACGAACACCGGGGAGCTGTTTTTT. Protein product: CASSSRQGSTNTGELFF. Based on the CDR3 plus reference TRBV5-5 and TRBJ2-2, the full variable domain is DAGVTQSPTHLIKTRGQQVTLRCSPISGHKSVSWYQQVLGQGPQFIFQYYEKEERGRGNFPDRFSARQFPNYSSELNVNALLLGDSALYLCASSSRQGSTNTGELFFGEGSRLTVL.

This clonotype was observed at least ten times. The chain combines TRBV27 with TRBJ1-4; D possibly corresponds to TRBD1 (5 bases). Trimming removed 5 bases at V and 1 base at J, with 11 bases between. Germline assignment: CDR1 MNHEY and CDR2 SMNVEV (reference sequence). This CDR3 region has 15 residues. The CDR3 sequence: CASSPYGGTNEKLFF. Written as DNA, the CDR3 is TGTGCCAGCAGTCCTTACGGGGGAACTAATGAAAAACTGTTTTTT.

Ten or more counts support this clonotype. The chain links TRBV11-2 to TRBJ1-1, with no clear D. The CDR3 covers 12 residues. Germline CDR1 is SGHAT and CDR2 is FQNNGV. V dropped 3 bases and J dropped 5 bases, with 7 bases sitting between them. In DNA form, the CDR3 reads TGTGCCAGCAGCTTCTTCCCGACTGAAGCTTTCTTT. Its protein is CASSFFPTEAFF.

Comment on this clonotype: This could be a read error, since a much larger clone is one nucleotide away. The genes are TRBV9 and TRBJ2-5, with a possible D match to TRBD2 (6 bases). Deletions cut 4 bases from V and 5 bases from J, with 12 bases between. The CDR3 consists of 13 residues. Per germline, CDR1 SGDLS and CDR2 YYNGEE. CDR3 in DNA: TGTGCCAGCAGCAAGACTAGGGAGGAGACCCAGTACTTC. Protein: CASSKTREETQYF. Drawing the rest from reference TRBV9 and TRBJ2-5, the complete variable domain is DSGVTQTPKHLITATGQRVTLRCSPRSGDLSVYWYQQSLDQGLQFLIQYYNGEERAKGNILERFSAQQFPDLHSELNLSSLELGDSALYFCASSKTREETQYFGPGTRLLVL.